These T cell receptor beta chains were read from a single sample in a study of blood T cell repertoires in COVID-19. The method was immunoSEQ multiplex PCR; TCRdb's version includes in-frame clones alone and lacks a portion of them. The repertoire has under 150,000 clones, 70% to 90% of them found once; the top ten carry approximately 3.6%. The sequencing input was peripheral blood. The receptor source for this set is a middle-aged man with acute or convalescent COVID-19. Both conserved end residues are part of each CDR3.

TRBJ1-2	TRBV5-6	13	CASSFLQRDGYTF
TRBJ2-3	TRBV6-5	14	CASLETDSTDTQYF
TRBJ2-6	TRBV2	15	CASRKQGSGANVLTF
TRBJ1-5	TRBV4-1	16	CASSQENSRANQPQHF
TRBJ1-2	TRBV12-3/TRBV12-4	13	CASSSTGGDGYTF
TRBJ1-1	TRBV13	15	CASSSSDRPNTEAFF
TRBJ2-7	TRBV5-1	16	CASSLVRAAGSYEQYF
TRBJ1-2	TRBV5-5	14	CASSETGGDYGYTF
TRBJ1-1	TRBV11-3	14	CASSLGQTNTEAFF
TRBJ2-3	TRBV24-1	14	CATSPDRSTDTQYF
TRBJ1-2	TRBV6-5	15	CASSAQGQNIYGYTF
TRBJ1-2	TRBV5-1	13	CASRTGQVYGYTF
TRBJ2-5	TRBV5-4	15	CASSGTSGAVGTQYF
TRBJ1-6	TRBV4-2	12	CASSQELGSIHF
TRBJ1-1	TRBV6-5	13	CASMGGEWTEAFF
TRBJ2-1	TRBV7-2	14	CASSLEGGGNEQFF
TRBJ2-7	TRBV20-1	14	CSASLGAGGSEQYF
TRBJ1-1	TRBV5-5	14	CASSLNMWNTEAFF
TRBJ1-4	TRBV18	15	CASSPYSGENEKLFF
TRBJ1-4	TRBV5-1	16	CASSLGTGGIGEKLFF
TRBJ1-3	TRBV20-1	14	CSASGLHSGNTIYF
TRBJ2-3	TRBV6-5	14	CASSYSQGPDTQYF
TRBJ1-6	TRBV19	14	CASSIGGTHSPLHF
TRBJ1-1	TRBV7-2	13	CASSTAYNTEAFF
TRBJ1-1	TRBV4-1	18	CASSQDLGWGLRGTEAFF
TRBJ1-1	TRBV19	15	CASSIAGLPNTEAFF
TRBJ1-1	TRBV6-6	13	CASSYSPGTEAFF
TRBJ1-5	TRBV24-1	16	CATSDQGQGLVQPQHF
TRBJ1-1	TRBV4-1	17	CASSHKIGGGVNTEAFF
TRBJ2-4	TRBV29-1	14	CSVESRGTKNIQYF
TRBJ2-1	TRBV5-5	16	CASSLNGQRGINEQFF
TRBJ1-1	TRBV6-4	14	CASSERGEDTEAFF
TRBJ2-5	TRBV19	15	CASSAWTSGVETQYF
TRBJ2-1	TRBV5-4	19	CASSLLPPSGGLPDNEQFF
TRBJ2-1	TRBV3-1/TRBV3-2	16	CASSPYHRGLYNEQFF
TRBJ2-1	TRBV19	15	CASRGTSGANNEQFF
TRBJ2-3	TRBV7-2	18	CASSRTQLTKTSTDTQYF
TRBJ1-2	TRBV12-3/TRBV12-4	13	CASSLGGGGGYTF
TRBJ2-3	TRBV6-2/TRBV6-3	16	CASSYPTGSEADTQYF
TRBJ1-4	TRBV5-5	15	CASRLGPTGGEKLFF
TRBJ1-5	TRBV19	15	CASSTGRPVNQPQHF
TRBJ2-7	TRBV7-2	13	CASTEQVPNEQYF
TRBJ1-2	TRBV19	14	CASSKRQGAWGYTF
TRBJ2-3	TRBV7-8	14	CASSLVGAPTDPRF
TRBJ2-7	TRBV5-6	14	CASSPRGGAYEQYF
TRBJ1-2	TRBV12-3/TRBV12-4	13	CASSPGQGDGYTF
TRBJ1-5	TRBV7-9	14	CASSLDGFNQPQHF
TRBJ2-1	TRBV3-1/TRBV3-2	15	CASSQGLAGGNEQFF
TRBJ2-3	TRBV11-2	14	CASSLGGGTDTQYF
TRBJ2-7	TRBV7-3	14	CASSLTGGPDEQYF
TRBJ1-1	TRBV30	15	CAWNPGQIMNTEAFF
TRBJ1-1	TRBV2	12	CASSERNTEAFF
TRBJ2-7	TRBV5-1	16	CASSLGRGTGLYEQYF
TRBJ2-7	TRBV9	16	CASSVGAGTSSYEQYF
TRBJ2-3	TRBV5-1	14	CASSSGESTDTQYF
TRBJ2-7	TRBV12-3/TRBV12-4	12	CASRSAGREQYF